This TCR beta chain is from a study of T cell repertoires in cytomegalovirus infection. The overall study: A matching HLA type, together with CMV infection, was signaled by public TCR beta signatures. Study observations and caveats: Clonotype analysis showed dominance of the ex vivo response by HLA-C-restricted CMV-specific TCR beta clonotypes.

Notes on this clonotype: Its antigen is not known.

MiXCR was run by TCRdb on the reads, yielding one entry per CDR3 protein. Altogether just under 500,000 distinct CDR3 sequences are present, 30% to 40% being singletons, with the ten largest covering roughly 17%. V lost 1 base, J lost 0 bases, and 6 bases lay in between. The CDR3 sequence is 14 residues long. The TCR sequence derives from a human donor in good health (CMV status not recorded). Some clones in this sample may be carry-over from other donors' samples. The chain has TRBV12-3 or TRBV12-4 and TRBJ1-1, with D unclear. The source material was cultured PBMCs, sampled from culture after CMV antigen stimulation. As DNA, the CDR3 is TGTGCCAGCAGTTTAGGAGTAATGAACACTGAAGCTTTCTTT. It yields the protein CASSLGVMNTEAFF.